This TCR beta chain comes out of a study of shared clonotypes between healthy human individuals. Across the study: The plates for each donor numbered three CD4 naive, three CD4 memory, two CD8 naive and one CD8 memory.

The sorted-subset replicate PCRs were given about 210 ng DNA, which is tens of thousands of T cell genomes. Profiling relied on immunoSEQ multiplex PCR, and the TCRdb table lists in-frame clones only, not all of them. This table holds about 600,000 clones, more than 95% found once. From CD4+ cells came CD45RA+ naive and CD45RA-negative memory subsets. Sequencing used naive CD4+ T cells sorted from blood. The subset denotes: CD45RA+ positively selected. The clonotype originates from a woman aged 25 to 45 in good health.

The DNA of the CDR3 is TGTGCCAGCAGTCCCCGGACTAGCGGGAGTTCAGAGACCCAGTACTTC. Translation: CASSPRTSGSSETQYF. The genes are TRBV27 and TRBJ2-5, with 13 nucleotides matching TRBD2. CDR3 size: 16 residues. The V gene's germline CDR1 is MNHEY and CDR2 SMNVEV (reference sequence). Losses at the gene ends were 5 bases for V and 4 bases for J; bases not matched to a gene: 7.